One sample yielded the 18 T cell receptor beta chains listed below, sequenced in a study of T cells in Graves' hyperthyroidism and ophthalmopathy. The TCR beta CDR3 regions underwent amplification using RNA transcripts as the source. A first-round RT-PCR of the TCR CDR3 used the HTBI primer set. Each CDR3 protein gets one entry after TCRdb re-called the multiplex PCR reads with MiXCR. Counted here are 89,000 or so distinct CDR3 sequences, roughly 37% occurring once; the ten biggest clones make up 10%. Sample: peripheral blood or thyroid tissue (not recorded which). Source of these receptors: a woman aged 30 to 39 with Graves' hyperthyroidism.

This sequence joins TRBV7-9 and TRBJ2-7, with 11 bases lining up with TRBD2. V trimming: 6 bases; J trimming: 4 bases; junction bases outside the gene matches: 11. The CDR3 extends over 16 amino acids. In germline, CDR1 is SEHNR, CDR2 FQNEAQ (reference sequence). The CDR3 DNA follows: TGTGCCAGCAGTCATTTAGCGGGAGGGCCGGTGTACGAGCAGTACTTC. As protein: CASSHLAGGPVYEQYF.

This clonotype was seen many times. The gene calls are TRBV27 and TRBJ1-2, with TRBD1 matching over 8 bases. Germline V gene lookup returns CDR1 MNHEY and CDR2 SMNVEV (reference sequence). The CDR3 totals 13 residues. The V segment lost 10 bases and the J segment 8 bases; nucleotides outside the gene matches: 12. This CDR3 reads CATYQAGGRGYTF. CDR3 bases: TGTGCCACCTATCAAGCAGGGGGCAGGGGCTACACCTTC.

This clonotype was seen at least ten times. The chain employs TRBV5-1 and TRBJ2-7; no firm D call. Germline CDR1 and CDR2: SGHRS and YFSETQ. This CDR3 is built from 15 residues. V was shortened by 1 base and J by 3 bases, with 14 bases between the two germline ends. The CDR3 is CASSLTPGGYYEQYF. CDR3 bases: TGCGCCAGCAGCTTGACCCCGGGCGGATACTACGAGCAGTACTTC. The full variable domain, with the rest looked up from reference TRBV5-1 and TRBJ2-7, is KAGVTQTPRYLIKTRGQQVTLSCSPISGHRSVSWYQQTPGQGLQFLFEYFSETQRNKGNFPGRFSGRQFSNSRSEMNVSTLELGDSALYLCASSLTPGGYYEQYFGPGTRLTVT.

Many counts were recorded for this clonotype. The chain recombines TRBV20-1 with TRBJ1-4; D is ambiguous. Germline V CDR1 and CDR2: DFQATT, SNEGSKA (reference sequence). The CDR3 spans 15 residues. V lost 0 bases to trimming and J lost 8 bases, with 16 bases between them. The CDR3 region is CSARDGGREGEKLFF. CDR3 DNA: TGCAGTGCTAGAGATGGAGGCCGAGAGGGCGAAAAACTGTTTTTT.

Concerning this clonotype: A much larger clone differs by one base, so this may be a read error. The chain uses TRBV2 and TRBJ2-3; D is unresolved. The CDR3 loop spans 12 amino acids. Germline V CDR1 and CDR2: SNHLY, FYNNEI. In DNA form, the CDR3 reads TGTGCCAGCAAGAGTAACACAGATACGCGGTATTTT. It encodes CASKSNTDTRYF.

This clonotype was picked up one time. This chain connects TRBV12-3 or TRBV12-4 to TRBJ2-7, with 12 bases fitting TRBD1. The CDR3 spans 14 residues. V was pared by 6 bases and J by 5 bases, with 5 bases of the junction left unmatched. The DNA of the CDR3 is TGTGCCAGCAGGGGGACAGGGGGCTTACACGAGCAGTACTTC. Translating gives CASRGTGGLHEQYF.

This clonotype was observed many times. CDR3 nucleotide sequence: TGTGCCAGCAGTTTCGTTGGGGGAGGTGCCGAGACCCAGTACTTC. Translation: CASSFVGGGAETQYF. The chain combines TRBV6-5 with TRBJ2-5; possibly TRBD2 for D (6 bases). Between the trimmed V and J ends, which lost 4 bases and 5 bases, there was a span of 17 bases. This CDR3 is built from 15 residues. Germline V gene lookup returns CDR1 MNHEY and CDR2 SVGAGI.

Regarding this clonotype: This may come from a read error, since a much larger clone is one base off. V is TRBV24-1 and J is TRBJ1-1; D not certain. Trimming pared 12 bases from V and 8 bases from J, leaving 21 bases between. The CDR3 has 13 residues. Per the germline V gene, CDR1 is KGHDR and CDR2 is SFDVKD. CDR3 nucleotide sequence: TGTGCCTGGAGGTCGGGAGTTGCAAACGAAGCTTTCTTT. It yields the protein CAWRSGVANEAFF.

This clonotype was counted at least ten times. V usage is TRBV20-1 and J usage is TRBJ1-1; the D is unclear. Trimming removed 4 bases from V and 0 bases from J, with 9 bases in between. This CDR3 region has 13 residues. Germline-derived CDR1 and CDR2 are DFQATT and SNEGSKA (reference sequence). CDR3 sequence reads: CSAKGRLNTEAFF. The CDR3 DNA sequence: TGCAGTGCTAAAGGACGGCTGAACACTGAAGCTTTCTTT.

This chain uses TRBV13 with TRBJ1-5, with 10 nucleotides matching TRBD1. The J segment lost 1 base and the V segment lost 5 bases, leaving 5 bases of the junction unmatched. There are 16 residues in the CDR3. The V gene's germline CDR1 is PRHDT and CDR2 FYEKMQ (reference sequence). CDR3 DNA sequence: TGTGCCAGCAGCCAGCCGGGACAGGGGAGCAATCAGCCCCAGCATTTT. This codes for CASSQPGQGSNQPQHF.

The table lists this clonotype with many counts. The chain carries TRBV6-1 and TRBJ1-4; 7 positions agree with TRBD1. J gave up 5 bases and V 4 bases, and 7 bases lay outside the gene matches. This CDR3 region has 15 residues. Germline-derived CDR1 and CDR2 are MNHNS and SASEGT. The CDR3 region is CASSVNRGGNEKLFF. The CDR3 region has the DNA TGTGCCAGCAGTGTCAACAGGGGCGGCAATGAAAAACTGTTTTTT.

This rearrangement joins TRBV10-2 to TRBJ2-7; D gene unclear. The CDR3 covers 14 residues. Germline assignment: CDR1 WSHSY and CDR2 SAAADI. Deletions cut 2 bases from V and 5 bases from J, with 13 bases between. Here the CDR3 DNA reads TGCGCCAGCAGTGAGCCTACGAGAATTGACGAGCAGTACTTC. Translation: CASSEPTRIDEQYF.

This clonotype showed up just a few times. V and J are TRBV9 and TRBJ1-5, with 9 bases lining up with TRBD1. The CDR3 covers 16 residues. V was clipped by 5 bases and J by 4 bases; unmatched bases: 10. CDR1 is SGDLS and CDR2 is YYNGEE in the germline V gene. CDR3 residues: CASSLWGQGKNQPQHF. The CDR3 DNA reads as TGTGCCAGCAGTTTATGGGGACAGGGAAAAAATCAGCCCCAGCATTTT.

This clonotype came up many times. The chain has TRBV27 and TRBJ1-5, with D tentatively TRBD1 (6 bases). Germline V gives CDR1 MNHEY, CDR2 SMNVEV (reference sequence). The CDR3 runs 14 residues. The V gene lost 4 bases and the J gene lost 6 bases, with 13 bases spanning the gap. The CDR3 reads CASSWRGASQPQHF. CDR3 in DNA: TGTGCCAGCAGTTGGAGGGGGGCGAGTCAGCCCCAGCATTTT.

This clonotype was observed at least ten times. The chain employs TRBV12-3 or TRBV12-4 and TRBJ1-5; no reliable D call. The CDR3 sequence is 12 residues long. The V end was cut by 2 bases, the J end by 11 bases, with 10 bases between. CDR3 loop: CASSLRGQTQHF. DNA of the CDR3: TGTGCCAGCAGTTTACGAGGGCAGACCCAGCATTTT.

This clonotype was picked up many times. CDR3 coding DNA: TGTGCCACCAGCCTGAGGGGGCTGGAGACCCAGTACTTC. Protein: CATSLRGLETQYF. The chain joins TRBV15 to TRBJ2-5, with 7 bases matching TRBD1. The trim removed 5 bases at V and 5 bases at J, leaving 5 bases unmatched. The CDR3 contains 13 residues. The germline CDR1 and CDR2 sequences are LNHNV and YYDKDF (reference sequence).

This clonotype was detected ten times or more. V is TRBV27 and J is TRBJ2-2; weak D call: TRBD1 (5 bases). Germline CDR1 is MNHEY and CDR2 is SMNVEV (reference sequence). This CDR3 is built from 12 residues. Deletions cut 2 bases from V and 13 bases from J, with 11 bases between. CDR3 region: CASSLNAGPLFF. The CDR3 DNA follows: TGTGCCAGCAGTTTAAATGCAGGGCCGCTGTTTTTT.

This clonotype was picked up many times. This rearrangement joins TRBV20-1 to TRBJ2-2, with D possibly being TRBD2 (5 bases). This CDR3 is 11 amino acids long. CDR1 DFQATT and CDR2 SNEGSKA come from the germline V gene (reference sequence). V gave up 7 bases and J gave up 7 bases, with 10 bases separating them. The CDR3 region is CSVFGSGELFF. CDR3 sequence (DNA): TGCAGTGTTTTTGGGAGCGGGGAGCTGTTTTTT.